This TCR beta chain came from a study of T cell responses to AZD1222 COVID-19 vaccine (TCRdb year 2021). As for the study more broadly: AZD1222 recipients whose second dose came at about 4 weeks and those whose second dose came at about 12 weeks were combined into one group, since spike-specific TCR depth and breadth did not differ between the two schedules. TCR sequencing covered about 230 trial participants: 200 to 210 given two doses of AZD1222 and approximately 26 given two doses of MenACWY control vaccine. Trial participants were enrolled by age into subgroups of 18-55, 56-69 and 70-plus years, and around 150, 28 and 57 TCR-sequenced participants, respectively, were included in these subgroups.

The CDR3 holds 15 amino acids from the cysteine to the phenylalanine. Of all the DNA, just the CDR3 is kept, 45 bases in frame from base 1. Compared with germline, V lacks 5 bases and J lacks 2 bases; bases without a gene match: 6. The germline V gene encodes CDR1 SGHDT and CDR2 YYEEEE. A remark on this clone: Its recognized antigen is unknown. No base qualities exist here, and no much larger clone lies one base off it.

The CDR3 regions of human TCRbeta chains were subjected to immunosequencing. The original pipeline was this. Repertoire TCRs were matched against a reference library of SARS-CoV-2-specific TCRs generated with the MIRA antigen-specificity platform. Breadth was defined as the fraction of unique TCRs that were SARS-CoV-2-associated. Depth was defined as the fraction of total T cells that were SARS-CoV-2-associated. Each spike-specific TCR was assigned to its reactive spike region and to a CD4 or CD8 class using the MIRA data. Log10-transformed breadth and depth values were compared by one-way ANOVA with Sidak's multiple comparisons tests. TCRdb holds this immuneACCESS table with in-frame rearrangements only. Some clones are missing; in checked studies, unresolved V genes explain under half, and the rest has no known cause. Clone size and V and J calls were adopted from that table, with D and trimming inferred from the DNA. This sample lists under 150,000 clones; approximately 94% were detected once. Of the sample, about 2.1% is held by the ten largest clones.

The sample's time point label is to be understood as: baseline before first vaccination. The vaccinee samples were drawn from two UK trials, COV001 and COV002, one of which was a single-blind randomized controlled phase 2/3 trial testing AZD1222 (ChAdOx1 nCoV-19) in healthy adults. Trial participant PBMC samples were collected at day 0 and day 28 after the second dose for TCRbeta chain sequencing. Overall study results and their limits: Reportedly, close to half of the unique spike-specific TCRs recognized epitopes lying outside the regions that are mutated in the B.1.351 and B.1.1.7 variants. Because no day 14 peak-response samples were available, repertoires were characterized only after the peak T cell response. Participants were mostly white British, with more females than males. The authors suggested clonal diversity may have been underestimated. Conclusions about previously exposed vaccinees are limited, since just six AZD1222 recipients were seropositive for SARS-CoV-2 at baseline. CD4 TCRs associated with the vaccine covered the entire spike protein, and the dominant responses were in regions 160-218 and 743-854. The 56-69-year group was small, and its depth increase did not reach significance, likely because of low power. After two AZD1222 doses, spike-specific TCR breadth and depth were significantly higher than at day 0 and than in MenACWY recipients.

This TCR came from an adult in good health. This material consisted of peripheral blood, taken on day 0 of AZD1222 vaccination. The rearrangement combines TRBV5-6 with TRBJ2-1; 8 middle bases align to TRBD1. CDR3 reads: CASSTTGAPYNEQFF. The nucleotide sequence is TGTGCCAGCAGTACGACAGGGGCCCCCTACAATGAGCAGTTCTTC.